Each of the 18 T cell receptor beta chains below was sequenced from the same sample in a study of cytomegalovirus exposure and HLA in healthy donors. Here immunoSEQ multiplex PCR was the method, and the copy in TCRdb shows in-frame clones only, minus some. This sample carries about 160,000 clones, roughly 89% of them seen once, and the ten largest clones take 4% to 4.5%. Sequencing input: PBMCs. These receptor sequences come from a man between 18 and 35 years old in good health and CMV-seropositive.

The V call is TRBV2, the J call TRBJ2-1; D call uncertain. Trimming took off 3 bases at V and 9 bases at J, with 12 bases between the two ends. The CDR3 runs to 13 residues. CDR1 SNHLY and CDR2 FYNNEI come from the germline V gene. This chain's CDR3 is CASSDSPSPEQFF. Written as DNA, the CDR3 is TGTGCCAGCAGTGATTCTCCGAGCCCTGAGCAGTTCTTC.

The chain has TRBV6-1 and TRBJ1-2; 8 bases are a match to TRBD1. With V trimmed by 7 bases and J by 4 bases, 11 bases remained unmatched. The CDR3 has 15 residues. Per the germline V gene, CDR1 is MNHNS and CDR2 is SASEGT. CDR3 DNA: TGTGCCAGCAACCCTTCCGGGACAGGATTCTATGGCTACACCTTC. It is translated as CASNPSGTGFYGYTF.

CDR3 sequence reads: CASSLSYSGANVLTF. In DNA, the CDR3 is TGTGCCAGCAGTTTATCATACTCTGGGGCCAACGTCCTGACTTTC. This chain links TRBV27 with TRBJ2-6; D is unresolved. The germline V gene has CDR1 MNHEY and CDR2 SMNVEV (reference sequence). The CDR3 extends over 15 amino acids. Between the trimmed V and J ends, which lost 0 bases and 0 bases, there was a span of 3 bases.

The chain uses TRBV19 and TRBJ1-1; TRBD1 is a possible D gene (5 bases). V lost 3 bases to trimming and J lost 1 base, with 18 bases between them. This CDR3 is 17 amino acids long. Germline V lookup: CDR1 LNHDA, CDR2 SQIVND (reference sequence). The CDR3 is CASSIIGGGLRNTEAFF. The CDR3 DNA reads TGTGCCAGTAGTATCATTGGGGGGGGACTGAGGAACACTGAAGCTTTCTTT.

Here the CDR3 DNA reads TGCGCCAGCAGCCTCTCGGGGCAGGGGGCGATCTCTGGAAACACCATATATTTT. This gives the protein CASSLSGQGAISGNTIYF. The genes are TRBV5-1 and TRBJ1-3; 8 positions match TRBD1. This CDR3 is 18 amino acids long. Trimming cost V 4 bases and J 0 bases; bases outside gene matches: 12. Germline CDR1 reads SGHRS; CDR2 reads YFSETQ. The whole variable domain, remainder taken from reference TRBV5-1 and TRBJ1-3, is KAGVTQTPRYLIKTRGQQVTLSCSPISGHRSVSWYQQTPGQGLQFLFEYFSETQRNKGNFPGRFSGRQFSNSRSEMNVSTLELGDSALYLCASSLSGQGAISGNTIYFGEGSWLTVV.

The chain is built from TRBV7-8 and TRBJ2-7; 7 bases align to TRBD1. The CDR3 consists of 14 residues. The germline CDR1 and CDR2 sequences are SGHVS and FQNEAQ. Trimming cost V 4 bases and J 4 bases; bases outside gene matches: 7. The CDR3 nucleotides read TGTGCCAGCAGCTCCGGGACAGTCATTTACGAGCAGTACTTC. It is translated as CASSSGTVIYEQYF.

This chain uses TRBV6-1 with TRBJ2-7; 7 nucleotides match TRBD2. V lost 3 bases to trimming and J lost 7 bases; unmatched junction nucleotides: 9. Germline V lookup: CDR1 MNHNS, CDR2 SASEGT. This CDR3 comprises 14 residues. CDR3 DNA sequence: TGTGCCAGCAGTGATCTCCGGGGGGTGGAGGAGCAGTACTTC. This gives the protein CASSDLRGVEEQYF.

The gene calls are TRBV7-6 and TRBJ2-1, with unresolved D. V was shortened by 0 bases and J by 6 bases, with 6 bases between the two germline ends. This CDR3 is 13 amino acids long. In germline, CDR1 is SGHVS, CDR2 FNYEAQ. The chain's CDR3 is CASSLAVGNEQFF. For the CDR3, the DNA is TGTGCCAGCAGCTTAGCAGTCGGCAATGAGCAGTTCTTC.

In DNA, the CDR3 is TGTGCCTGGAGTGACAGACCTATGAACACTGAAGCTTTCTTT. It codes for CAWSDRPMNTEAFF. The chain recombines TRBV30 with TRBJ1-1; the D is unclear. Germline CDR1 is GTSNPN and CDR2 is SVGIG (reference sequence). The ends were cut back, 1 base at V and 0 bases at J, with 9 bases in the middle. This CDR3 comprises 14 residues.

This chain connects TRBV7-9 to TRBJ1-1, with D tentatively TRBD1 (5 bases). This CDR3 comprises 14 residues. CDR1 is SEHNR, CDR2 FQNEAQ, per germline (reference sequence). V lost 5 bases and J 5 bases, leaving 15 bases between the germline ends. This CDR3 reads CASSVRDLSTEAFF. DNA of the CDR3: TGTGCCAGCAGCGTAAGGGACTTGAGTACTGAAGCTTTCTTT.

In its sample, this clone was seen once. The rearrangement uses TRBV6-5 and TRBJ2-1, with 9 bases identical to TRBD2. J lost 8 bases, V lost 0 bases, and 5 bases had no gene match. The CDR3 runs 15 residues. Germline-derived CDR1 and CDR2 are MNHEY and SVGAGI. The CDR3 is CASSYSSGGRYEQFF. The DNA for the CDR3 is TGTGCCAGCAGTTACTCCAGCGGGGGGCGGTATGAGCAGTTCTTC.

V usage is TRBV27 and J usage is TRBJ2-7; 11 bases are a match to TRBD2. The CDR3 is 15 amino acids. J lost 6 bases, V lost 3 bases, and 7 bases had no gene match. The germline gives CDR1 MNHEY, CDR2 SMNVEV (reference sequence). The CDR3 spells CASSLGGTSGREQYF. CDR3 nucleotide sequence: TGTGCCAGCAGTTTGGGAGGGACTAGCGGACGCGAGCAGTACTTC.

To note about this clone: One end of the junction does not line up with germline, which may come from a read error. This chain connects TRBV5-7 to TRBJ2-7; 7 positions match TRBD2. TRBV5-7 falls under the ORF class, with uncertain function. This CDR3 region has 15 residues. The CDR3 here is CASSLLCGSSHEQYF. The CDR3 coding sequence is TGTGCCAGCAGCTTGTTGTGCGGGAGCTCCCACGAGCAGTACTTC.

The CDR3 protein is CASSERNNEQFF. The CDR3 DNA follows: TGCGCCAGCAGCGAGCGGAACAATGAGCAGTTCTTC. The genes are TRBV4-1 and TRBJ2-1; D possibly corresponds to TRBD2 (5 bases). Germline assignment: CDR1 MGHRA and CDR2 YSYEKL. This CDR3 has 12 residues. V lost 5 bases to trimming and J lost 5 bases, with 7 bases between them.

The chain joins TRBV4-2 to TRBJ2-5; 11 bases fit TRBD2. CDR3 length equals 17 residues. Germline loops: CDR1 LGHNA, CDR2 YNFKEQ. J gave up 4 bases and V 2 bases, and 9 bases lay outside the gene matches. The chain's CDR3 is CASSQNSGRASLETQYF. As DNA, the CDR3 is TGTGCCAGCAGCCAAAATAGCGGGAGGGCGTCGTTAGAGACCCAGTACTTC.

The CDR3 here is CASSGGQRSYEQYF. DNA for the CDR3: TGTGCCAGCAGCGGGGGACAGCGGAGCTACGAGCAGTACTTC. This chain links TRBV5-4 with TRBJ2-7; 7 bases are a match to TRBD1. CDR1 SGHNT and CDR2 YYREEE come from the germline V gene (reference sequence). V lost 4 bases to trimming and J lost 3 bases; unmatched junction nucleotides: 7. The CDR3 consists of 14 residues.

The rearrangement joins TRBV7-2 to TRBJ2-2, with D uncertain. The CDR3 sequence is 15 residues long. Germline CDR1 is SGHTA and CDR2 is FQGNSA. Trimming took off 1 base at V and 4 bases at J, with 10 bases between the two ends. The CDR3 region is CASSLVVGGTGELFF. CDR3 in DNA: TGTGCCAGCAGCTTAGTGGTCGGCGGCACCGGGGAGCTGTTTTTT.

The genes are TRBV11-3 and TRBJ2-5; a weak D match, TRBD1 (5 bases). CDR1 is SGHNT and CDR2 is YENEEA in the germline V gene. The CDR3 extends over 12 amino acids. V was trimmed by 5 bases and J by 8 bases, leaving 12 bases between them. CDR3 coding DNA: TGTGCCAGCAGCGACAGCCAACAAACCCAGTACTTC. This gives the protein CASSDSQQTQYF.